A selection of T cell receptor beta chains follows, all from one sample in a study of T cell responses to AZD1222 COVID-19 vaccine. Clones were read by immunoSEQ multiplex PCR, and TCRdb kept only the in-frame ones, dropping some. The repertoire consists of 150,000 to 200,000 clones, with about nine tenths occurring once and the leading ten covering about 2.8%. The specimen comprised peripheral blood, sampled on day 0 of AZD1222 vaccination. The receptors originated from an adult in good health. Each CDR3 is given with its conserved first and last residue. The D gene is left open where the match is weak. Expanded clones get a size class; other rows say once, few or many, or leave the size out.

j_call d_call v_call clone_size cdr3_nt cdr3_aa
TRBJ1-4 - TRBV28 - TGTGCCAGCAGTTTAGTGCAGGACCGTCCCCGGCGGAGGGTGTTTTTT CASSLVQDRPRRRVFF
TRBJ1-6 - TRBV21-1 - TGTGCCAGCAGCAAAGGACCTCTAAGGCTCCCCTATAATTCACCCCTCCACTTT CASSKGPLRLPYNSPLHF
TRBJ2-3 - TRBV28 - TGTGCCAGCAGGCCCGGACACCGCACAGATACGCAGTATTTT CASRPGHRTDTQYF
TRBJ1-1 - TRBV30 - TGTGCCTGGAGTGTACACGATATGGAAAAAGCTTTCTTT CAWSVHDMEKAFF
TRBJ1-2 - TRBV25-1 - TGTGCCAGCAGCCCCCTCCTTGGGCGAGGCTACACCTTC CASSPLLGRGYTF
TRBJ1-2 - TRBV30 - TGTGCCTGGAGTGAGGGTTCTCCTTTGGGCTATGGCTACACCTTC CAWSEGSPLGYGYTF
TRBJ1-6 - TRBV2 - TGTGCCAGCAGTGGGGGCTCCTTTTCACCCCTCCACTTT CASSGGSFSPLHF
TRBJ1-4 - TRBV18 - TGTGCCAGCTCACGCACCCCCCGGGGGACTGAAAAACTGTTTTTT CASSRTPRGTEKLFF
TRBJ1-3 - TRBV19 - TGTGCCAGTAGTTTGGCATCCCGACACTCTGGAAACACCATATATTTT CASSLASRHSGNTIYF
TRBJ2-2 TRBD2 TRBV18 - TGTGCCAGCTCACGCGGACTAGCGGGAGGAATCACCGGGGAGCTGTTTTTT CASSRGLAGGITGELFF
TRBJ2-7 - TRBV9 few TGTGCCAGCAGCGTAGCGGGACCCTCCTACGAGCAGTACTTC CASSVAGPSYEQYF
TRBJ1-1 TRBD1 TRBV5-6 once TGTGCCAGCAGCTGGTGGACAGGCCGGAACACTGAAGCTTTCTTT CASSWWTGRNTEAFF
TRBJ2-5 TRBD2 TRBV7-9 - TGTGCCAGCAGCTTAGCGTACGGTCGACTAGCGGGGGGGCAAGAGACCCAGTACTTC CASSLAYGRLAGGQETQYF
TRBJ2-7 - TRBV11-2 - TGTGCCAGCAGCTTCAACCCACTAGACAAACCCTCCTACGAGCAGTACTTC CASSFNPLDKPSYEQYF
TRBJ2-1 TRBD2 TRBV6-4 - TGTGCCAGCAGTGAGGGGGGACTAGCGGGGAGCTCCTACAATGAGCAGTTCTTC CASSEGGLAGSSYNEQFF
TRBJ2-5 TRBD2 TRBV10-3 - TGTGCCATCAGTGAGCCTTGGACTAGCGGGAGAAGTGAGACCCAGTACTTC CAISEPWTSGRSETQYF
TRBJ1-1 - TRBV5-4 - TGTGCCAGCAGCCTACAGAACACTGAAGCTTTCTTT CASSLQNTEAFF
TRBJ2-7 - TRBV28 - TGTGCCAGTGGTTTCCGGGCGTTATTTGGGGGTTTTGGATCCGAGCAGTACTTC CASGFRALFGGFGSEQYF
TRBJ2-1 TRBD2 TRBV5-1 - TGCGCCAGCAGCTTGGGACTAGCGAGGGGTGAGCAGTTCTTC CASSLGLARGEQFF
TRBJ1-2 - TRBV20-1 - TGCAGTGCTAGGTTAGGTGGCTACACCTTC CSARLGGYTF
TRBJ2-2 - TRBV2 few TGTGCCAGCAGTGTCGCCCAAACGAACACCGGGGAGCTGTTTTTT CASSVAQTNTGELFF
TRBJ2-1 TRBD2 TRBV5-6 - TGTGCCAGCAGCTTGTTCGCTAGCGGGAGTAGGAATGAGCAGTTCTTC CASSLFASGSRNEQFF
TRBJ1-4 TRBD1 TRBV5-1 - TGCGCCAGCAGCTCGACGGGACAGGGATCTAATGAAAAACTGTTTTTT CASSSTGQGSNEKLFF
TRBJ2-5 - TRBV30 - TGTGCCTGGAGTGTACAAGGGGGAGTCGAGACCCAGTACTTC CAWSVQGGVETQYF
TRBJ1-2 TRBD1 TRBV7-2 - TGTGCCAGCAGCTTAGCGCTGACAGGGGGCGCGAGGTATGGCTACACCTTC CASSLALTGGARYGYTF
TRBJ1-2 - TRBV10-2 - TGCGCCAGCAGTGAAACGGAATATGGCTACACCTTC CASSETEYGYTF
TRBJ2-1 TRBD2 TRBV15 few TGTGCCACCAGCAACAGGCTAGCGGGAGATAGGAATGAGCAGTTCTTC CATSNRLAGDRNEQFF
TRBJ1-4 - TRBV27 - TGTGCCAGCAGTTTTAGAGGCAGCTCTAATGAAAAACTGTTTTTT CASSFRGSSNEKLFF
TRBJ1-2 TRBD1 TRBV30 - TGTGCCTGGAGTGACTGGGGGACAGATCGAGATTATGGCTACACCTTC CAWSDWGTDRDYGYTF
TRBJ1-5 - TRBV5-1 - TGCGCCAGCAGCTTATTATACGGAGGGCAGCCCCAGCATTTT CASSLLYGGQPQHF
TRBJ1-3 - TRBV18 few TGTGCCAGCTCACCCGCGGGGAACGCTGGAAACACCATATATTTT CASSPAGNAGNTIYF
TRBJ2-3 - TRBV20-1 - TGCAGTGCCGAGGGGGGGTTTACGCAGTATTTT CSAEGGFTQYF
TRBJ1-2 - TRBV25-1 few TGTGCCAGCGGGGCACCGACAGTACCCTATGGCTACACCTTC CASGAPTVPYGYTF
TRBJ1-1 - TRBV7-9 - TGTGCCAGCAGCTCCCTTGGCGGGATACAGAACACTGAAGCTTTCTTT CASSSLGGIQNTEAFF
TRBJ2-2 - TRBV7-2 - TGTGCCAGCAGCTACAGGGAACCCGGGGAGCTGTTTTTT CASSYREPGELFF
TRBJ1-2 - TRBV6-5 - TGTGCCAGCAGCCGCCAAGTGACGGGGCTGAGCTACACCTTC CASSRQVTGLSYTF
TRBJ1-2 - TRBV6-5 - TGTGCCAGCAGTTCCCGGGACAAATACTATGGCTACACCTTC CASSSRDKYYGYTF
TRBJ1-1 - TRBV7-8 once TGTGCCAGCAGCTTACGTTTCACTGAAGCTTTCTTT CASSLRFTEAFF
TRBJ2-7 - TRBV4-2 - TGTGCCAGCAGCCAAGATGAAACGGATGCGAGCTCCTACGAGCAGTACTTC CASSQDETDASSYEQYF
TRBJ1-4 TRBD1 TRBV28 - TGTGCCAGCACCAGGCCAGGGGGCTTGCGGGAAAAACTGTTTTTT CASTRPGGLREKLFF
TRBJ2-2 - TRBV29-1 once TGCAGCGTTAGCTTTTTCGGGTCCGGGGAGCTGTTTTTT CSVSFFGSGELFF
TRBJ1-4 - TRBV30 - TGTGCCTGGAGTCTCCCACCTGGATCTCCGGGTGCAAGGGGTTCTTGGGAAAAACTGTTTTTT CAWSLPPGSPGARGSWEKLFF
TRBJ1-5 - TRBV10-2 - TGCGCCACCAACAGGGCCAATCAGCCCCAGCATTTT CATNRANQPQHF
TRBJ1-2 - TRBV9 once TGTGCCAGCAGCGTAGCTACGGGGACTAGGGGGGATTATGGCTACACCTTC CASSVATGTRGDYGYTF
TRBJ1-2 - TRBV18 - TGTGCCAGCTCACCGACAGACTATGGCTACACCTTC CASSPTDYGYTF
TRBJ2-7 TRBD2 TRBV11-1 - TGTGCCAGCAGCCCCCTCGGACTAGCGGGAGGGAACGAGCAGTACTTC CASSPLGLAGGNEQYF
TRBJ1-1 TRBD1 TRBV19 - TGTGCCAGTAAGACCTCCGGGACAGGGCATCCTGAAGCTTTCTTT CASKTSGTGHPEAFF
TRBJ1-3 - TRBV2 - TGTGCCAGCAGATACAACGCTGGAAACACCATATATTTT CASRYNAGNTIYF
TRBJ2-2 - TRBV2 - TGTGCCAGCAAGGGGTTGCGAAACACCGGGGAGCTGTTTTTT CASKGLRNTGELFF
TRBJ2-1 - TRBV24-1 - TGTGCCACCAGTGATAGGGGGAGCTCCTACAATGAGCAGTTCTTC CATSDRGSSYNEQFF
TRBJ1-2 TRBD1 TRBV27 - TGTGCCAGCAGTTCCGGACAGGGGACCTCATATGGCTACACCTTC CASSSGQGTSYGYTF
TRBJ1-3 - TRBV2 - TGTGCCAGCAGTGAATTGGGTGCGGCAGTCGGAAACACCATATATTTT CASSELGAAVGNTIYF
TRBJ1-6 TRBD1 TRBV6-1 - TGTGCCAGCAGTGAAACAGGGGATAGTCCAACACCCCTCCACTTT CASSETGDSPTPLHF
TRBJ2-7 - TRBV7-9 - TGTGCCAGCAGCTTTCTAACAGATCGTAGCGAGCAGTACTTC CASSFLTDRSEQYF
TRBJ1-1 - TRBV11-2 - TGTGCCAGCAGCTTGACCCTCCCGACCAGGAGCACTGAAGCTTTCTTT CASSLTLPTRSTEAFF
TRBJ1-5 TRBD1 TRBV5-4 - TGTGCCAGCGGGACAGATAATCAGCCCCAGCATTTT CASGTDNQPQHF